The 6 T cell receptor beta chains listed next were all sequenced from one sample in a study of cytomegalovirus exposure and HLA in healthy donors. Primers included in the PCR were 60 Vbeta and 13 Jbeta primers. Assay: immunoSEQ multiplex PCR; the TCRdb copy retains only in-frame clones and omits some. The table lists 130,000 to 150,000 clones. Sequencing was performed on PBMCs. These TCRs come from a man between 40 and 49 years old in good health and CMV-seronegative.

Here the CDR3 DNA reads TGCAGCGTTGAAGATGAGGGTCCCTACACCTTC. Translating gives CSVEDEGPYTF. The chain links TRBV29-1 to TRBJ1-2, with D uncertain. CDR1 and CDR2 from the germline V gene are SQVTM and ANQGSEA. The V gene lost 0 bases and the J gene lost 10 bases, with 9 bases spanning the gap. The CDR3 is 11 amino acids. Full variable domain (remainder filled in from reference TRBV29-1 and TRBJ1-2): SAVISQKPSRDICQRGTSLTIQCQVDSQVTMMFWYRQQPGQSLTLIATANQGSEATYESGFVIDKFPISRPNLTFSTLTVSNMSPEDSSIYLCSVEDEGPYTFGSGTRLTVV.

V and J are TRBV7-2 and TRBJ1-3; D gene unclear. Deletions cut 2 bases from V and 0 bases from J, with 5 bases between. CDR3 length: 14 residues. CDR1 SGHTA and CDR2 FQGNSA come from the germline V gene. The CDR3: CASSLRHSGNTIYF. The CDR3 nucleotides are TGTGCCAGCAGCTTAAGACACTCTGGAAACACCATATATTTT.

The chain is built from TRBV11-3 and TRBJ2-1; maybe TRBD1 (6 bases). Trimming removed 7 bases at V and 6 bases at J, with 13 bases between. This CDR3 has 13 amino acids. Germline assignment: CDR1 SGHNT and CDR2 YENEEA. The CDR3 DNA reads TGTGCCAGCAAAATGCAGGGGTCCAATGAGCAGTTCTTC. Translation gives CASKMQGSNEQFF.

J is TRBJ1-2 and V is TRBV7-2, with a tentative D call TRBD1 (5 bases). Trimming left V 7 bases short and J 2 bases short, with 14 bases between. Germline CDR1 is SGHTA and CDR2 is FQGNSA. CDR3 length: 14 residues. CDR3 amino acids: CASTKIRGNYGYTF. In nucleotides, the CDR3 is TGTGCCAGCACCAAAATTCGGGGGAACTATGGCTACACCTTC.

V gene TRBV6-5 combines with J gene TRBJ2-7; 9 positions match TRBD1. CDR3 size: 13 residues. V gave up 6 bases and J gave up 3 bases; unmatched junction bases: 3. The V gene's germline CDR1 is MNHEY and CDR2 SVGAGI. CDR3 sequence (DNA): TGTGCCAGCAGAGGGACAGGGATCTACGAGCAGTACTTC. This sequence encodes CASRGTGIYEQYF.

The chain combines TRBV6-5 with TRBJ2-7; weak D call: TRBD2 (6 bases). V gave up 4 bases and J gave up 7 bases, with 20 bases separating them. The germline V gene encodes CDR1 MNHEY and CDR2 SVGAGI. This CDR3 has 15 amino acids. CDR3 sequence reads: CASSSVAGRVGEQYF. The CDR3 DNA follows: TGTGCCAGCAGTTCCGTCGCGGGACGGGTGGGTGAGCAGTACTTC.